This entry describes one T cell receptor (beta chain). Its recognized antigen is unknown. The sample holds no much larger clone one base away, and base qualities are not on file. This entry belongs to a study of blood T cell repertoires in COVID-19 (dated by TCRdb to 2020 to 2022). Context from the whole study: Samples from collaborators originated in the United States, Italy and Spain and spanned both the acute and convalescent phases of COVID-19. The material from the prospective study consisted of cDNA or gDNA derived from T cells, B-cell-depleted T cells, or PBMCs. The dataset comprised deeply sampled blood TCRbeta repertoires from subjects exposed to, actively infected with, or recovered from COVID-19. The repertoires were released in a freely available public database intended as a resource for research on the immune response to SARS-CoV-2. Samples came from the ongoing ImmuneRACE study (first 160 participants) plus 1,254 subjects from 6 global collaborators. Sample metadata almost always included a de-identified subject ID, COVID-19 status, age in years and sex. Where available, HLA class I and class II types were taken from metadata supplied by the sample provider and were not determined by assay-based typing.

The immunoSEQ Assay, a bias-controlled multiplex PCR, was used to amplify TCRbeta CDR3 regions from genomic DNA. Per the authors' processing: The number of nucleated cells in each sample was estimated from the amplification of reference gene primers within the assay. To quantify the absolute abundance of each unique TCRbeta CDR3 rearrangement, sequence reads were collapsed and filtered. Productive Simpson clonality was computed per sample as the square root of Simpson's diversity index over productive rearrangements. TCRdb carries this immuneACCESS record with in-frame sequences only. Its versions omit some clonotypes, under half of them owing to an unresolved V gene in the studies checked, with the rest unexplained. V, J and clone size are taken as reported in that table, and D and trimming were inferred from the DNA itself. The table for this sample lists around 250,000 clones; around 85% of them were counted only once. The ten largest clones represent roughly 4.6% of the sample.

The collaborating institutions used their own protocols to collect whole blood in K2EDTA tubes. For TCRbeta analysis, collaborators shipped samples as frozen whole blood, isolated PBMCs, or DNA extracted from either of those sample types. CDR1 and CDR2 are read off the germline V gene as LGHNA and YNFKEQ. The germline ends are 15 bases apart after V is trimmed by 3 bases and J by 1 base. From cysteine to phenylalanine, the CDR3 is 16 amino acids long. The CDR3 DNA has 48 bases and is translated from base 1. What the authors observed across the whole study: How much clinical and demographic metadata was included differed by source and by participant, and the metadata was provided uncurated.

The V and J genes are TRBV4-2 and TRBJ1-1, with TRBD1 tentatively as D gene (6 bases match). Sequencing input: peripheral blood. This TCR came from a man aged 50 to 59 with active or convalescent COVID-19. The CDR3 region: CASSHGQSGGNTEAFF. The DNA sequence is as follows: TGTGCCAGCAGCCATGGACAGAGCGGGGGGAACACTGAAGCTTTCTTT.